Following are 20 T cell receptor beta chains from one sample sequenced in a study of cytomegalovirus exposure and HLA in healthy donors (dated 2017 in TCRdb). Library preparation used the immunoSEQ multiplex PCR assay. For the multiplex PCR, a mixture combining 60 forward primers for TCR Vbeta segments and 13 reverse primers for TCR Jbeta segments was used. The clones in this table, taken by TCRdb from immuneACCESS, are in-frame only. Not every clone is retained; where verified, under half of the shortfall comes from an unresolved V gene, and the cause of the rest is unknown. The sample has 200,000 to 250,000 clones on record, 70% to 85% of them singletons. Around 1.7% of the sample lies in the top ten. What was sequenced was PBMCs. Every receptor here comes from a man aged 45-65 years in good health and CMV-seronegative.

This clone was seen a handful of times. The germline gene is not matched at one end of the junction; a read error may be the cause. The chain recombines TRBV7-7 with TRBJ2-2, with D perhaps matching TRBD2 (5 bases). The length of the CDR3 is 15 residues. CDR1 is SSHAT, CDR2 FNYEAQ, per germline (reference sequence). CDR3 bases: TGTGCTAGCAGCTTAGGAGGCCGTTCGGCCGGGGAGCTGTTTTTT. Its protein is CASSLGGRSAGELFF.

V and J are TRBV7-8 and TRBJ2-7; 7 bases align to TRBD1. Unmatched junction bases numbered 6, after V lost 5 bases and J lost 5 bases. Germline loops: CDR1 SGHVS, CDR2 FQNEAQ. The CDR3 has 13 residues. CDR3: CASSVDRANEQYF. CDR3 nucleotide sequence: TGTGCCAGCAGCGTTGACAGGGCGAACGAGCAGTACTTC.

The CDR3 region has the DNA TGCGCCAGCAGCTTGGATCAGGGGGACTATGGCTACACCTTC. Translation: CASSLDQGDYGYTF. The chain combines TRBV5-1 with TRBJ1-2, with 7 positions matching TRBD1. The CDR3 length is 14 residues. Per germline, CDR1 SGHRS and CDR2 YFSETQ. J lost 3 bases, V lost 0 bases, and 2 bases had no gene match.

This rearrangement joins TRBV6-5 to TRBJ2-6, with a tentative D call TRBD1 (6 bases). Trimming took 1 base from V and 0 from J, leaving 7 bases between them. This CDR3 spans 16 amino acids. In germline, CDR1 is MNHEY, CDR2 SVGAGI. Here the CDR3 DNA reads TGTGCCAGCAGTTACTTACAGGGCTCTGGGGCCAACGTCCTGACTTTC. This translates into CASSYLQGSGANVLTF.

This clone was found once. The chain employs TRBV28 and TRBJ1-1; 7 positions agree with TRBD1. V dropped 5 bases and J dropped 5; count of bases not matched to a gene: 14. This CDR3 is built from 16 residues. Germline V gene lookup returns CDR1 MDHEN and CDR2 SYDVKM. The CDR3 nucleotides are TGTGCCAGCAGTCCCTTAACTAACAGGGGATGGACTGAAGCTTTCTTT. Translated: CASSPLTNRGWTEAFF.

The V gene is TRBV28, the J gene TRBJ2-1; TRBD1 matches 10 bases. Germline lookup yields CDR1 MDHEN and CDR2 SYDVKM. The CDR3 has 16 residues. The ends lost 4 bases at V and 4 bases at J; junction bases unmatched: 7. The CDR3 nucleotides read TGTGCCAGCAGTTCTGCGGGGACAGGGGAATACAATGAGCAGTTCTTC. This gives the protein CASSSAGTGEYNEQFF.

This chain joins TRBV5-6 and TRBJ2-5; 7 nucleotides line up with TRBD1. CDR3 length: 15 residues. V lost 1 base to trimming and J lost 5 bases; unmatched junction nucleotides: 8. In germline, CDR1 is SGHDT, CDR2 YYEEEE. The CDR3 nucleotides are TGTGCCAGCAGCTTGTACCCAGGGGGACGGGAGACCCAGTACTTC. Translating it yields CASSLYPGGRETQYF. The entire variable domain, with the rest obtained from reference TRBV5-6 and TRBJ2-5, is as follows: DAGVTQSPTHLIKTRGQQVTLRCSPKSGHDTVSWYQQALGQGPQFIFQYYEEEERQRGNFPDRFSGHQFPNYSSELNVNALLLGDSALYLCASSLYPGGRETQYFGPGTRLLVL.

V gene TRBV29-1 combines with J gene TRBJ2-7, with 10 bases identical to TRBD1. Germline loops: CDR1 SQVTM, CDR2 ANQGSEA. J gave up 6 bases and V 4 bases, and 6 bases lay outside the gene matches. CDR3 length: 13 amino acids. In DNA, the CDR3 is TGCAGCGTTGGGGACAGGGGAAGGAGCGAGCAGTACTTC. This translates into CSVGDRGRSEQYF.

This clone has just a few counts. V and J are TRBV28 and TRBJ2-7; D is uncertain. The CDR3 consists of 15 residues. CDR1 MDHEN and CDR2 SYDVKM come from the germline V gene. V lost 6 bases and J 2 bases, leaving 17 bases between the germline ends. Here the CDR3 DNA reads TGTGCCAGCAGCTCCCAGGCGACGTCCACCTACGAGCAGTACTTC. It encodes CASSSQATSTYEQYF.

The chain uses TRBV29-1 and TRBJ2-5; 8 bases line up with TRBD1. The closer fit of TRBJ2-7 to the DNA end suggests the J call may be wrong. The germline V gene encodes CDR1 SQVTM and CDR2 ANQGSEA. The CDR3 contains 16 residues. For the CDR3, the DNA is TGCAGCGTTGAAGTAAATGGATGGACAGGGTCCTACGAGCAGTACTTC. Amino acid sequence: CSVEVNGWTGSYEQYF.

The chain employs TRBV5-1 and TRBJ1-1; 9 bases are a match to TRBD1. CDR3 length equals 13 residues. V lost 1 base, J lost 7 bases, and 2 bases stayed unmatched. The germline V gene encodes CDR1 SGHRS and CDR2 YFSETQ. CDR3 sequence (DNA): TGCGCCAGCAGCTTGACAGGGGGCGGTGAAGCTTTCTTT. As protein: CASSLTGGGEAFF. Based on the CDR3 plus reference TRBV5-1 and TRBJ1-1, the full variable domain is KAGVTQTPRYLIKTRGQQVTLSCSPISGHRSVSWYQQTPGQGLQFLFEYFSETQRNKGNFPGRFSGRQFSNSRSEMNVSTLELGDSALYLCASSLTGGGEAFFGQGTRLTVV.

V usage is TRBV4-1 and J usage is TRBJ2-2; 12 nucleotides agree with TRBD2. V was clipped by 0 bases and J by 6 bases; unmatched bases: 8. The CDR3 is 18 amino acids. The germline CDR1 and CDR2 sequences are MGHRA and YSYEKL. The CDR3 is CASSQDGLAGGRAGELFF. The DNA for the CDR3 is TGCGCCAGCAGCCAAGATGGCCTAGCGGGAGGGAGGGCCGGGGAGCTGTTTTTT.

This clone was counted a few times. The CDR3 DNA reads as TGCGCCAGCAGCTTCGGCGCAGGGGGCAGGACAGATACGCAGTATTTT. Its translation: CASSFGAGGRTDTQYF. The V gene is TRBV5-1, the J gene TRBJ2-3; 8 bases agree with TRBD1. Germline loops: CDR1 SGHRS, CDR2 YFSETQ. V lost 2 bases, J lost 3 bases, and 8 bases stayed unmatched. The CDR3 loop spans 16 amino acids.

The chain links TRBV7-9 to TRBJ2-5; D might be TRBD1 (6 bases). The V gene's germline CDR1 is SEHNR and CDR2 FQNEAQ (reference sequence). The CDR3 runs to 13 residues. V lost 5 bases and J 3 bases, leaving 10 bases between the germline ends. CDR3 region: CASSGTPKETQYF. The CDR3 nucleotides read TGTGCCAGCAGCGGGACACCTAAAGAGACCCAGTACTTC.

The rearrangement joins TRBV5-1 to TRBJ1-3; 7 bases map to TRBD1. Germline CDR1 reads SGHRS; CDR2 reads YFSETQ. The V and J ends lost 2 bases and 4 bases, in that order; junction bases with no gene match: 3. The CDR3 length is 14 residues. CDR3 residues: CASSLQGSGNTIYF. The DNA of the CDR3 is TGCGCCAGCAGCTTACAGGGGTCAGGAAACACCATATATTTT. The full variable domain, rest sourced from reference TRBV5-1 and TRBJ1-3, is KAGVTQTPRYLIKTRGQQVTLSCSPISGHRSVSWYQQTPGQGLQFLFEYFSETQRNKGNFPGRFSGRQFSNSRSEMNVSTLELGDSALYLCASSLQGSGNTIYFGEGSWLTVV.

The chain links TRBV11-3 to TRBJ2-1; 12 nucleotides agree with TRBD2. Trimming cost V 0 bases and J 8 bases; bases outside gene matches: 2. This CDR3 has 15 residues. In germline, CDR1 is SGHNT, CDR2 YENEEA. CDR3 nucleotide sequence: TGTGCCAGCAGCTTAGAGAGGACTAGCGGGGATGAGCAGTTCTTC. Protein product: CASSLERTSGDEQFF.

The rearrangement links TRBV5-1 to TRBJ1-3; possibly TRBD1 for D (6 bases). The germline CDR1 and CDR2 sequences are SGHRS and YFSETQ. The V end was cut by 0 bases, the J end by 0 bases, with 13 bases between. The length of the CDR3 is 17 residues. The CDR3 DNA is TGCGCCAGCAGCTTGGGAGGGACAACGAGCTCTGGAAACACCATATATTTT. Its protein is CASSLGGTTSSGNTIYF.

This sequence joins TRBV6-4 and TRBJ2-5; D perhaps matches TRBD2 (5 bases). Germline V gene lookup returns CDR1 MRHNA and CDR2 SNTAGT. CDR3 length: 16 amino acids. Trimming stripped 4 bases from V and 1 base from J, with 16 bases between. This CDR3 reads CASSGSADMLQETQYF. CDR3 DNA: TGTGCCAGCAGTGGTAGCGCCGACATGCTCCAAGAGACCCAGTACTTC.

In this sample, this clone turned up a few times. The V call is TRBV9, the J call TRBJ1-2, with unresolved D. V dropped 0 bases and J dropped 8 bases, with 14 bases sitting between them. CDR3 size: 14 residues. The V gene's germline CDR1 is SGDLS and CDR2 YYNGEE. CDR3 residues: CASSVGGRAAGYTF. For the CDR3, the DNA is TGTGCCAGCAGCGTAGGCGGCAGAGCCGCGGGCTACACCTTC.

This sequence joins TRBV28 and TRBJ2-3, with 11 bases that match TRBD2. The germline gives CDR1 MDHEN, CDR2 SYDVKM. The CDR3 covers 16 residues. With 4 bases clipped from V and 3 bases from J, the junction kept 6 bases outside the gene matches. The CDR3: CASSWIAGGGTDTQYF. The CDR3 nucleotides are TGTGCCAGCAGTTGGATAGCGGGAGGGGGGACAGATACGCAGTATTTT.